This paragraph covers one TCR beta chain sequence. The data were taken from a study of blood T cell repertoires in COVID-19. Study details: Sample material is recorded as cDNA or gDNA derived from T cells, B-cell-depleted T cells, or PBMCs.

The length of the CDR3 is 15 residues. The V and J ends lost 3 bases and 0 bases, in that order; junction bases with no gene match: 4. Looked up from germline, CDR1 is MNHEY and CDR2 is SVGAGI. The data were produced by immunoSEQ multiplex PCR, yet TCRdb's version contains in-frame clones alone and is incomplete. The data hold about 140,000 clones, with roughly three quarters observed a single time. This chain connects TRBV6-5 to TRBJ2-7; TRBD2 matches 8 bases. This receptor was obtained from a woman between 50 and 59 years old who had recovered from COVID-19. The sample comprised PBMCs or T cells enriched from blood (not recorded which). The chain's CDR3 is CASSYSGALSYEQYV. CDR3 DNA: TGTGCCAGCAGTTATAGCGGGGCCCTCTCCTACGAGCAGTACGTC.